This section outlines one T cell receptor beta chain sequence together with its context. The sample comes from a study of control samples from healthy donors and cancer patients. This table comes from immunoSEQ multiplex PCR, and its TCRdb copy is limited to in-frame clones, with some not included. This sample has roughly 220,000 clones, with about 94% found just once. Germline CDR1 and CDR2: SGHRS and YFSETQ. The CDR3 spans 14 residues. The V end was cut by 4 bases, the J end by 0 bases, with 10 bases between. The rearrangement uses TRBV5-1 and TRBJ1-2; tentative D call: TRBD1 (5 bases). The sequence was obtained from a man aged 50-59 years in good health. The source material was blood. CDR3 residues: CASSMGTSNYGYTF. As DNA, the CDR3 is TGCGCCAGCAGCATGGGGACGTCTAACTATGGCTACACCTTC.